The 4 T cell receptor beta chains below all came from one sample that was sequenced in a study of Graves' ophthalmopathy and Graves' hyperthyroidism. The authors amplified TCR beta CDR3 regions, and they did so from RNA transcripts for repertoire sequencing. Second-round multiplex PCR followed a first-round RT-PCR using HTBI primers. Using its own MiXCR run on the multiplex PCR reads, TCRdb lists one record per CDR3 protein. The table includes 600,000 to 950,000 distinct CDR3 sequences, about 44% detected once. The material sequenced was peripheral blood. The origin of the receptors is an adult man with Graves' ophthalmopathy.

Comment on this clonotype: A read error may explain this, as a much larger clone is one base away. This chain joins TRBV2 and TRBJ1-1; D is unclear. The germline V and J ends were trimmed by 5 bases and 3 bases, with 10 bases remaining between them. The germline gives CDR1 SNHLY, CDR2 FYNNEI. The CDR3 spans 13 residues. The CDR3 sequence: CASSPPGYTEAFF. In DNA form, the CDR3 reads TGTGCCAGCAGTCCCCCCGGGTACACTGAAGCTTTCTTT.

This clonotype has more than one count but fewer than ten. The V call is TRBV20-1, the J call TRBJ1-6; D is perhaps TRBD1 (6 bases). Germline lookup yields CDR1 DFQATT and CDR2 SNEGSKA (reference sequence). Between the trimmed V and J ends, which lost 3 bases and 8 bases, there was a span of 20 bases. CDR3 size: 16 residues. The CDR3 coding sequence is TGCAGTGCTAGTGTTGTGGGGGGCTTAATGTATTCACCCCTCCACTTT. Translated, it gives CSASVVGGLMYSPLHF.

The CDR3 sequence is CASSLRVESYEQYF. In DNA, the CDR3 is TGTGCCAGCAGTTTGCGGGTAGAATCCTACGAGCAGTACTTC. This chain links TRBV12-3 or TRBV12-4 with TRBJ2-7; D might be TRBD2 (5 bases). There are 14 residues in the CDR3. The V gene lost 3 bases and the J gene lost 1 base, with 10 bases spanning the gap.

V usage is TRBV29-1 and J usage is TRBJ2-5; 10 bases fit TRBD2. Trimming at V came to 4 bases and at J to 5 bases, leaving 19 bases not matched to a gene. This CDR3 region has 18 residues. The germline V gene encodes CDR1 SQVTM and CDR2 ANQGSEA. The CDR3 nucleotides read TGCAGCGTTGGGAGGCAGGGCGAGCGGGAGGGCCTGGGGGAGACCCAGTACTTC. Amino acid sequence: CSVGRQGEREGLGETQYF.